This T cell receptor beta chain was identified in a study of Ad26.COV2.S vaccination and SARS-CoV-2 variants. Study context: The donor was enrolled in the Ad26.COV2.S arm of the COV1001 trial. The study, taken as a whole, reports: Considerable breadth of spike-specific CD8+ and CD4+ T cell responses has reportedly been documented following vaccination.

Concerning this clone itself: Its specificity is unknown.

The treatment: 15 to 20 received Ad26.COV2.S at low or high dose, single or two shots; 5 received placebo; per-sample allocation not given. Collection of the samples took place on day 63 after the first injection of vaccine or placebo. Profiling relied on immunoSEQ multiplex PCR, and the TCRdb table lists in-frame clones only, not all of them. The sample holds about 350,000 clones, around 88% seen once. This clonotype was obtained from a person between 18 and 65 years old who received the Ad26.COV2.S COVID-19 vaccine or a placebo. Sequenced material: peripheral blood, taken in a trial of Ad26.COV2.S vaccine versus placebo.

The DNA for the CDR3 is TGCGCCAGCAGCTTGGTCACGGGAAACGGGGAGCTGTTTTTT. This codes for CASSLVTGNGELFF. The V gene is TRBV5-1, the J gene TRBJ2-2; D may be TRBD2 (5 bases). V was cut by 0 bases and J by 7 bases, with 10 bases left in between. The CDR3 runs 14 residues. Germline V gives CDR1 SGHRS, CDR2 YFSETQ.